This T cell receptor (beta chain) originates from a study of T cell responses to AZD1222 COVID-19 vaccine. Data came from immunoSEQ multiplex PCR; TCRdb stores just in-frame clones and leaves some out. The sample contains 110,000 to 150,000 clones, 80% to 90% of which appear only once. V dropped 5 bases and J dropped 8; count of bases not matched to a gene: 17. This CDR3 is 16 amino acids long. Germline CDR1 is MDHEN and CDR2 is SYDVKM. For this clone: Its antigen is unknown.

Overall study findings and caveats: Researchers report vaccine-associated CD4 TCRs spanning spike, with dominance at 160-218 and 743-854. Reports indicate that nearly half of spike-specific TCRs are directed at unmutated variant regions.

The specimen comprised peripheral blood, sampled on day 0 of AZD1222 vaccination. The receptor was derived from an adult in good health. The chain recombines TRBV28 with TRBJ1-1; 7 nucleotides agree with TRBD1. This CDR3 is CASSPNPRQGRPEAFF. The CDR3 coding sequence is TGTGCCAGCAGTCCCAATCCCAGACAGGGCCGCCCGGAAGCTTTCTTT. Complete variable domain (other parts from reference TRBV28 and TRBJ1-1): DVKVTQSSRYLVKRTGEKVFLECVQDMDHENMFWYRQDPGLGLRLIYFSYDVKMKEKGDIPEGYSVSREKKERFSLILESASTNQTSMYLCASSPNPRQGRPEAFFGQGTRLTVV.